The source of this T cell receptor beta chain is a study of Graves' ophthalmopathy and Graves' hyperthyroidism. RNA transcripts yielded amplified TCR beta CDR3 regions. First-round RT-PCR used HTBI primers; second-round multiplex PCR followed. MiXCR, run by TCRdb on the multiplex PCR reads, gives a single entry per CDR3 protein. The profile shows a few hundred thousand distinct CDR3 sequences, around 21% of them singletons. Excluded: other autoimmune disease, uncontrolled infection, pregnancy or lactation. PBMCs had their origin in fresh peripheral blood (over 8.5 ml). The CDR3 is 13 amino acids. Germline V gene data show CDR1 as KGHSH and CDR2 as LQKENI. V dropped 6 bases and J dropped 2; count of bases not matched to a gene: 2. This clonotype was found many times.

The sequence derives from a woman in her late teens or twenties with stable Graves' hyperthyroidism. The chain links TRBV18 to TRBJ2-7, with 9 bases that match TRBD2. The specimen sequenced was peripheral blood. CDR3 region: CASSRGRAYEQYF. The CDR3 DNA follows: TGTGCCAGCTCCCGCGGGAGGGCCTACGAGCAGTACTTC.